This T cell receptor beta chain is from a study of blood T cell repertoires in COVID-19. Study background: From the United States, Italy and Spain came samples of acute and convalescent COVID-19. PBMCs, B-cell-depleted T cells, or T cells were the source of the cDNA or gDNA that made up the material.

TCRdb keeps only in-frame clones here, not all; method: immunoSEQ multiplex PCR. The repertoire includes around 65,000 clones, 82% of them detected once, and roughly 12% sits in the top ten. The germline CDR1 and CDR2 sequences are DFQATT and SNEGSKA (reference sequence). V gave up 3 bases and J gave up 4 bases, with 13 bases separating them. This CDR3 has 14 residues. This sequence was found in a human donor in a cohort sampled during active COVID-19. The sample taken for sequencing was peripheral blood. V is TRBV20-1 and J is TRBJ1-5; D unresolved. The CDR3 here is CSASDGLPNQPQHF. DNA of the CDR3: TGCAGTGCTAGTGATGGACTTCCTAATCAGCCCCAGCATTTT.